Here is one TCR beta chain with its context. This specimen belongs to a study of blood T cell repertoires in COVID-19. The wider study: Samples of COVID-19 (acute and convalescent) were obtained from the United States, Italy and Spain. Sources were T cells, B-cell-depleted T cells, or PBMCs; the material itself was cDNA or gDNA.

In the original analysis: It was from reference gene primer amplification that nucleated cell counts were estimated. Measured with immunoSEQ multiplex PCR; TCRdb has only the in-frame clones, and not every one. That table gives V, J and clone size, and the DNA gave D and trimming. The data hold some 170,000 clones, with about 85% observed a single time. Looked up from germline, CDR1 is MNHEY and CDR2 is SMNVEV (reference sequence). Trimming stripped 6 bases from V and 2 bases from J, with 11 bases between. The CDR3 runs to 14 residues. This receptor was identified in a woman aged 60-75 years with acute or convalescent COVID-19. The specimen sequenced was peripheral blood. The genes are TRBV27 and TRBJ2-1; D perhaps matches TRBD1 (5 bases). This CDR3 is CASSLTVPYNEQFF. The CDR3 DNA sequence: TGTGCCAGCAGCCTGACAGTCCCCTACAATGAGCAGTTCTTC.